Listed below are T cell receptor beta chains from one sample, sequenced in a study of cytomegalovirus exposure and HLA in healthy donors. Libraries were prepared by immunoSEQ multiplex PCR; TCRdb keeps only in-frame clonotypes and omits some of them. The sample includes some 100,000 clones, 76% of them seen just once. The sequencing sample was made of PBMCs. All receptors derive from a woman aged 50 to 65 in good health and CMV-seropositive. The conserved cysteine and the conserved F or W are not part of the CDR3 here.

v_call,cdr3_aa
TRBV6-5,ASSSHRERSYEQY
TRBV7-9,ASIEVSGTGFDEQY
TRBV11-2,ASSYGQGRDYGDEQF
TRBV30,AWRARGTYTGELF
TRBV5-5,ASSRQGGSGANVLT
TRBV27,ASSFENSGGIPYEQY
TRBV2,ASSSQGLLNSPLH
TRBV7-5,ARSLDPNTGPRGNQPQH
TRBV11-2,ASTSNEKLF
TRBV4-1,ASSQRRANTEAF
TRBV2,ASSEGANTEAF
TRBV10-3,AISATDASEQY
TRBV5-1,ASSNGQSTDTQY
TRBV2,ASSEGAGGNNEQY
TRBV2,ASSDTGYYGYT
TRBV7-2,ASSLVGTVQTSGNTIY
TRBV6-5,ASSYSRPGDSPLH
TRBV7-8,ASSALLGRREDLYGYT
TRBV13,ASSQGQGGTGAGELF
TRBV2,ASGRSFYNEQF
TRBV7-3,ASSAAGGPGNEQF
TRBV19,ASSIGASGRGYEQY
TRBV7-9,AINQGGGEAF
TRBV29-1,SVEDVASSYNEQF
TRBV7-9,ASSSGGGGSSYNSPLH
TRBV19,ASSIGAFSDEKLF
TRBV11-3,ASSLGTVSEQY
TRBV30,AWEMTHGYT
TRBV5-4,ASSFGGGQQPQH
TRBV5-1,ASSSTGGGTEAF
TRBV5-1,ASLRGDTQY
TRBV9,ASSGGTATNEKLF
TRBV9,ASSAGTGSPYEQY
TRBV21-1,ASSKACTGTSGESSYNEQF
TRBV2,ASGSLSYEQY
TRBV6-1,ASSEARQGGSPLH
TRBV6-6,ASRYADRRGANVLT
TRBV18,ASSPPYRAPRYNEQF
TRBV6-5,ASSGSSGIQY
TRBV5-1,ASSLERTGNYGYT
TRBV5-6,ASSLRQHSSTNEKLF
TRBV11-2,ASSSTRSSTDTQY
TRBV9,ASSVDLGGQYGTEAF
TRBV14,ASSQRLAGEGTQY
TRBV25-1,ASSAAGANVLT
TRBV4-1,ASSPPRSRGNSPLH
TRBV9,ASSGGGTGISYGYT
TRBV7-3,ASSLGPRAGDTQY
TRBV18,ASTDRAPTQY
TRBV18,ASSPLIQGHTEAF
TRBV7-9,ASERESHNEQF
TRBV7-3,ASSLGSGRATGELF
TRBV6-6,AGSPPLAGGQETQY
TRBV6-5,ASREPGFPNSPLH
TRBV6-5,ARGGQGGTEAF
TRBV9,ASSVESLVDTQY